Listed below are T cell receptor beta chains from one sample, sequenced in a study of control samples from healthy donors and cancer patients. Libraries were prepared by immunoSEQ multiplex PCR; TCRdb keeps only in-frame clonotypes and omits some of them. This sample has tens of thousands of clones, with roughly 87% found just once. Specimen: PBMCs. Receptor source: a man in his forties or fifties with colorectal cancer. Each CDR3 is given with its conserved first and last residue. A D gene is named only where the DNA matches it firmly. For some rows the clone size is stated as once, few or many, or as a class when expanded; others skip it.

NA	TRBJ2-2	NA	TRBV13	TGTGCCAGCAGCTGGGTCGGGTCGAACACCGGGGAGCTGTTTTTT	CASSWVGSNTGELFF
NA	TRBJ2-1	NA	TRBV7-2	TGTGCCAGCAGCTTAGAGGGTCGGGCTTACAATGAGCAGTTCTTC	CASSLEGRAYNEQFF
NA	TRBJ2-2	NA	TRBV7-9	TGTGCCAGCAGATCATCCCAGGAGCCGGGGGAGCTGTTTTTT	CASRSSQEPGELFF
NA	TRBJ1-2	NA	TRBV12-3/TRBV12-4	TGTGCCAGCAGCAACGACGGGGTCTATGGCTACACCTTC	CASSNDGVYGYTF
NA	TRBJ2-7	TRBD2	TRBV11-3	TGTGCCAGCAGCGAAACCGGGACTAGTACCTACGAGCAGTACTTC	CASSETGTSTYEQYF
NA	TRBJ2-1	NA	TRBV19	TGTGCCAGTAGTATAGTGGACACAAACAATGAGCAGTTCTTC	CASSIVDTNNEQFF
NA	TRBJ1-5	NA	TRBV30	TGTGCCTGGAGTGTAGCAGACAATCAGCCCCAGCATTTT	CAWSVADNQPQHF
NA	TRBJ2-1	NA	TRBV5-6	TGTGCCAGCAGCTTGGCCGGTTTTGGGAATGAGCAGTTCTTC	CASSLAGFGNEQFF
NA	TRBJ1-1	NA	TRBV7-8	TGTGCCAGCAGCTTAGACAGAGCGAACACTGAAGCTTTCTTT	CASSLDRANTEAFF
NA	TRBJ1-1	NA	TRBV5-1	TGCGCCAGCAGCGTTGCAAACCCGAACACTGAAGCTTTCTTT	CASSVANPNTEAFF
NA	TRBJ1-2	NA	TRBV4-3	TGCGCCAGCAGCCAAGAATCGGGGATTGCAGGCTATGGCTACACCTTC	CASSQESGIAGYGYTF
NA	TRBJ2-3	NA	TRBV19	TGTGCCAGTAGTATAGATAGGGGAGTTTTCCAGTATTTT	CASSIDRGVFQYF
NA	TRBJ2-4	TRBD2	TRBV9	TGTGCCAGCAGCCCCCGTATGAGGTCTAGCGGGGACCCGAAAAACATTCAGTACTTC	CASSPRMRSSGDPKNIQYF
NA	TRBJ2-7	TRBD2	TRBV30	TGTGCCTGGAGCAGCCTAGCGGGAGCAAAAGAGCAGTACTTC	CAWSSLAGAKEQYF
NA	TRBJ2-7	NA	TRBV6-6	TGTGCCAGCACCCCGGGACATTCTTCCTACGAGCAGTACTTC	CASTPGHSSYEQYF
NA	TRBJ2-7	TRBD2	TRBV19	TGTGCCAGTACTCCGAGCGGGAGGGGCGAGCAGTACTTC	CASTPSGRGEQYF
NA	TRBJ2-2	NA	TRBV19	TGTGCCAGCCGCTCAGGTACCGGGGAGCTGTTTTTT	CASRSGTGELFF
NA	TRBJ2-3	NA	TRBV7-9	TGTGCCAGCAGCTTAGGGCACAGCACAGATACGCAGTATTTT	CASSLGHSTDTQYF
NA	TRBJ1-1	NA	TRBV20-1	TGCAGTGCACCGGGGGGGTCTGAAGCTTTCTTT	CSAPGGSEAFF
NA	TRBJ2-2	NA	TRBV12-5	TGTGCTAGTGGTTTGGAAGGGCCGAACACCGGGGAGCTGTTTTTT	CASGLEGPNTGELFF
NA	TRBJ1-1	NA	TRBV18	TGTGCCAGCTCACCACCGAATCAGGTTGTTAACACTGAAGCTTTCTTT	CASSPPNQVVNTEAFF
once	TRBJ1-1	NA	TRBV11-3	TGTGCCAGCAGTCGCGGAGGGGCCACTGAAGCTTTCTTT	CASSRGGATEAFF
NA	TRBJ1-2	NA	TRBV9	TGTGCCAGCAGCTCCCACCCCCGGGAGACCTATGGCTACACCTTC	CASSSHPRETYGYTF
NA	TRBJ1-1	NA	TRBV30	TGTGCCTGGAGTAAACTGAACACTGAAGCTTTCTTT	CAWSKLNTEAFF
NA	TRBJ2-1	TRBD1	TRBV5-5	TGTGCCAGCAGCTTGGAGGGACAGGGCAACAATGAGCAGTTCTTC	CASSLEGQGNNEQFF
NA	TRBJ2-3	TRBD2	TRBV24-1	TGTGCCACCAGTACTAGCGGGAGGGGCACAGATACGCAGTATTTT	CATSTSGRGTDTQYF
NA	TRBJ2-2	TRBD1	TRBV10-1	TGCGCCAGCGGACAGGCGAACACCGGGGAGCTGTTTTTT	CASGQANTGELFF
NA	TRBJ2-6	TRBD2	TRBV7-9	TGTGCCAGCAATCGGGAGGCAAGGGCTACTAGTGCTGGGGCCAACGTCCTGACTTTC	CASNREARATSAGANVLTF
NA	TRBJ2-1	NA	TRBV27	TGTGCCAGCAGTTTAGCTGGGAACTACAATGAGCAGTTCTTC	CASSLAGNYNEQFF
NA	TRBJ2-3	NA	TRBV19	TGTGCCAGTAGGCAGGAACAGGGAGCAAATACGCAGTATTTT	CASRQEQGANTQYF
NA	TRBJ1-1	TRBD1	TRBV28	TGTGCCAGCAGTCCTTTGACAGGGTACACTTTGGGAGCTTTCTTT	CASSPLTGYTLGAFF
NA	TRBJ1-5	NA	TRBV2	TGTGCCAGCAGTTTCGGCGGGCAGGGGCCCCAGCATTTT	CASSFGGQGPQHF
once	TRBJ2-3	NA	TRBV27	TGTGCCAGCAGTGCTAGCCGCACAGATACGCAGTATTTT	CASSASRTDTQYF
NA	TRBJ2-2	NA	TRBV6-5	TGTGCCAGCATAAAGGGAACAGTAGAATCCGGGGAGCTGTTTTTT	CASIKGTVESGELFF
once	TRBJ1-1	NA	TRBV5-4	TGTGCCAGCAGCCCCGAAAGGGAGGACACTGAAGCTTTCTTT	CASSPEREDTEAFF
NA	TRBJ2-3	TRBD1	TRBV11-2	TGTGCCAGCAGCTCCACGACAGGGGGATTCATGGCAGATACGCAGTATTTT	CASSSTTGGFMADTQYF
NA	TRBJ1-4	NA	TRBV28	TGTGCCAGCAGTCCCATCTACGCAACTAATGAAAAACTGTTTTTT	CASSPIYATNEKLFF
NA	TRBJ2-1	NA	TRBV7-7	TGTGCTAGCAGCAAGATGTGGGGGGCCGGGGGAGAGCAGTTCTTC	CASSKMWGAGGEQFF
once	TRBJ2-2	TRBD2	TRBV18	TGTGCCAGCTCACCACGGATAGCGGGAGACACCGGGGAGCTGTTTTTT	CASSPRIAGDTGELFF
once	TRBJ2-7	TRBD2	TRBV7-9	TGTGCCAGCAGCTTAGCGGTTTTGACTAGCGGGGGAGACTACGAGCAGTACTTC	CASSLAVLTSGGDYEQYF
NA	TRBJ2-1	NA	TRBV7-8	TGTGCCAGCAGCTCAGCGGGCGGGGACTCCTACAATGAGCAGTTCTTC	CASSSAGGDSYNEQFF
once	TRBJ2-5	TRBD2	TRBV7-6	TGTGCCAGCAGCGTACTAGCGGAGATCGGAGAGACCCAGTACTTC	CASSVLAEIGETQYF
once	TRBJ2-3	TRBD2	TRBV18	TGTGCCAGCTCATTCGCTAGCGGGGGCACAGATACGCAGTATTTT	CASSFASGGTDTQYF